This T cell receptor (beta chain) is from a study of T-cell reconstitution after alpha-beta-depleted transplantation in children. This clonotype was observed a handful of times. Preparation of the TCRbeta library was carried out with unique molecular identifiers. TCRdb re-derived calls from the PCR reads in MiXCR, one entry per CDR3 protein. The table includes about 610,000 distinct CDR3 sequences, roughly a tenth detected once. Trimming left V 7 bases short and J 4 bases short, with 14 bases between. Germline V lookup: CDR1 MNHEY, CDR2 SVGEGT. There are 13 residues in the CDR3. This rearrangement joins TRBV6-2 or TRBV6-3 to TRBJ2-7; D gene ambiguous. This clonotype was obtained from a human donor who donated a stem cell graft to a child with acute myeloid leukemia. Sample: PBMCs from the stem cell graft donor, taken from the stem cell graft. The CDR3 loop reads CASTSPVVYEQYF. The CDR3 nucleotides are TGTGCCAGCACCTCCCCCGTGGTTTACGAGCAGTACTTC.